One T cell receptor (beta chain) is described in this entry. What it binds is unknown. Sequencing was performed with immunoSEQ multiplex PCR; in TCRdb, only in-frame clones are kept and a portion is missing. The table has some 130,000 clones, approximately 90% seen once. Trimming took 5 bases from V and 4 from J; bases not matched to a gene: 7. This CDR3 spans 15 amino acids. Germline-derived CDR1 and CDR2 are SEHNR and FQNEAQ (reference sequence). These data are taken from a study of cytotoxic CD8 clonotypes in ibrutinib-treated CLL. Looking at the study overall: There were roughly 10 relapsed/refractory patients and 15 treatment-naive patients, and roughly 18 were IGHV unmutated. Complete response was seen in 2 patients and partial in some 25; around twelve progressed and roughly 15 stayed remitted after a median 68 months.

Regarding the study as a whole: Elevated clonality accompanied ibrutinib response, with a return toward baseline values at progression. Timing of sampling differed between sustained-remission and progressing patients.

The receptor comes from a human donor with chronic lymphocytic leukemia. The source material was PBMCs, sampled after 12 months of ibrutinib treatment. This chain joins TRBV7-9 and TRBJ1-2; 10 bases align to TRBD1. Written as DNA, the CDR3 is TGTGCCAGCAGCCAACCGGACAGGGGGAGCTATGGCTACACCTTC. Translation: CASSQPDRGSYGYTF. Together with reference TRBV7-9 and TRBJ1-2, the CDR3 gives the full variable domain: DTGVSQNPRHKITKRGQNVTFRCDPISEHNRLYWYRQTLGQGPEFLTYFQNEAQLEKSRLLSDRFSAERPKGSFSTLEIQRTEQGDSAMYLCASSQPDRGSYGYTFGSGTRLTVV.